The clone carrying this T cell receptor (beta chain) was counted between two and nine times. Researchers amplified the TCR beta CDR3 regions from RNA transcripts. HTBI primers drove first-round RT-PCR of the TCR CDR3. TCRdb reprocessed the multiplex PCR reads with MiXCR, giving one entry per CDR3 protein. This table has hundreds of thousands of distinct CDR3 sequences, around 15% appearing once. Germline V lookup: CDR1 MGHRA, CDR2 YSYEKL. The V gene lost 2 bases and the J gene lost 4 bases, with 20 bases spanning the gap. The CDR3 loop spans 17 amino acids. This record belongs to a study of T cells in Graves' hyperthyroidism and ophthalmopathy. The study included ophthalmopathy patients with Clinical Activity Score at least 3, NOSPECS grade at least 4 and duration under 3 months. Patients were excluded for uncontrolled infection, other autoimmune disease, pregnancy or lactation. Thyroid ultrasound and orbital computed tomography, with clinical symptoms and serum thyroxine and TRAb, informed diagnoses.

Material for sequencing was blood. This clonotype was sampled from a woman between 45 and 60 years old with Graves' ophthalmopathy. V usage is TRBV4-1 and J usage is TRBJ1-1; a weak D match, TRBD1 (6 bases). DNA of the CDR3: TGCGCCAGCAGCCAACCTACAGGGCCCGGGAGAGGCACTGAAGCTTTCTTT. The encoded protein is CASSQPTGPGRGTEAFF.